This TCR beta chain was sequenced during a study of CD8+ T cells in alopecia areata. Comment on this clone: The antigen is not known.

Germline CDR1 reads SGHNT; CDR2 reads YYREEE (reference sequence). V was pared by 9 bases and J by 7 bases, with 15 bases of the junction left unmatched. The CDR3 is 14 residues long. CD4+ cells underwent sorting into CD25+CD127- cells for 5 or 6 patients. Lesional scalp punch biopsies and peripheral blood were collected from alopecia areata patients. It was from PBMCs that CD4+ and CD8+ T cells were sorted. Regarding the study as a whole: Scalp data also include sequences from resident alphabeta T cells of normal skin. TCR sharing was clearer in mice than between patients, perhaps partly owing to patient HLA diversity.

cDNA prepared by RNA extraction and subsequent reverse transcription served as the template for sequencing. Profiling relied on immunoSEQ multiplex PCR, and the TCRdb table lists in-frame clones only, not all of them. The sample yields 35,000 or so clones, 45% to 65% seen once. This sequence was found in a human donor with alopecia areata. The J gene is TRBJ1-1, the V gene TRBV5-4, with 7 bases aligning to TRBD1. Source material: CD4+ Tregs sorted from blood. The CDR3 is CATKVLRGGSEAFF. The CDR3 DNA reads as TGTGCCACCAAAGTATTACGAGGGGGCAGTGAAGCTTTCTTT.